This TCR beta chain derives from a study of T cell repertoires in cytomegalovirus infection. Study-wide findings and caveats: Clonotypes of TCR beta that were HLA-C-restricted and CMV-specific dominated the ex vivo response.

V lost 3 bases and J 4 bases, leaving 8 bases between the germline ends. The CDR3 is made up of 13 amino acids. The germline CDR1 and CDR2 sequences are SGHAT and FQNNGV. This clonotype turned up a few times. As yet, its antigen is unknown. TCRdb passed the reads through MiXCR, listing each CDR3 protein once. Among about 260,000 distinct CDR3 sequences listed, less than 9.5% were seen once. The source material was PBMCs. This receptor was taken from a human donor in good health (CMV status not recorded). Some clones in this sample may be carry-over from other donors' samples. V gene TRBV11-2 combines with J gene TRBJ2-3; no reliable D call. In nucleotides, the CDR3 is TGTGCCAGCAGCTTGGGCGCCCCAGATACGCAGTATTTT. This codes for CASSLGAPDTQYF.